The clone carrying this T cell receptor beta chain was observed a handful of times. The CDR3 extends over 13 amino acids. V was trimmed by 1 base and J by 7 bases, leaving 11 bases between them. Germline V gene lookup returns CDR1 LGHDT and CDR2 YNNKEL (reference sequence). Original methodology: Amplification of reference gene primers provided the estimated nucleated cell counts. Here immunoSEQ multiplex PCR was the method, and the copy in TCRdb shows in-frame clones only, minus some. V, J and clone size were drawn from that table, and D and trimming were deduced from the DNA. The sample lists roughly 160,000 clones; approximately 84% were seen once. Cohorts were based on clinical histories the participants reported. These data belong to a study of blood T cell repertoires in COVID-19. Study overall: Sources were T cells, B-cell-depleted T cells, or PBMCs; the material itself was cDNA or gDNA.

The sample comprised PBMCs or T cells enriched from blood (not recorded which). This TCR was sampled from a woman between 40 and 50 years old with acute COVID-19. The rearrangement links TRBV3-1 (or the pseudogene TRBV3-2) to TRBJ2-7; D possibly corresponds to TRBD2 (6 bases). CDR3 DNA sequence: TGTGCCAGCAGCCAAGGCGGGGTTTTTGAGCAGTACTTC. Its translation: CASSQGGVFEQYF.